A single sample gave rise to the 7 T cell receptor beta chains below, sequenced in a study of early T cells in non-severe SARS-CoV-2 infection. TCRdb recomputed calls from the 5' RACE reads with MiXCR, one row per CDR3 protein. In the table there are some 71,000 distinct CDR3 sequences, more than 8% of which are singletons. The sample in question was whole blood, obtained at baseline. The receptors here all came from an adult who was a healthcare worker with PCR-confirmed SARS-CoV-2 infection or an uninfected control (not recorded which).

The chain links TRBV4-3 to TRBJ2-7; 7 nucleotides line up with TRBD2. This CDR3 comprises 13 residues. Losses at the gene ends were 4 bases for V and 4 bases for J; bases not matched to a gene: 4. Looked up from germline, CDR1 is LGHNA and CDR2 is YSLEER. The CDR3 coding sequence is TGCGCCAGCAGCCCCGGCGGGAGATACGAGCAGTACTTC. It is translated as CASSPGGRYEQYF.

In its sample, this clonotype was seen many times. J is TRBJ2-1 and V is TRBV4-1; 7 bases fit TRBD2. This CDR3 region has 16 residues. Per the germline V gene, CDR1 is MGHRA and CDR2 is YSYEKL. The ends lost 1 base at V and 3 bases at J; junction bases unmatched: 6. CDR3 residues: CASSQAPGTNYNEQFF. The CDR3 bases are TGCGCCAGCAGCCAAGCTCCCGGGACTAACTACAATGAGCAGTTCTTC.

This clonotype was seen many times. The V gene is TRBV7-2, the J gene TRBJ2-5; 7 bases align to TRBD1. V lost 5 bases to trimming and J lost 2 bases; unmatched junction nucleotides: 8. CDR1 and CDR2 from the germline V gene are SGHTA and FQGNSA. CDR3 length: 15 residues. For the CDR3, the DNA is TGTGCCAGCAGCCAGGGGACAGCTTTTCAAGAGACCCAGTACTTC. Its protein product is CASSQGTAFQETQYF.

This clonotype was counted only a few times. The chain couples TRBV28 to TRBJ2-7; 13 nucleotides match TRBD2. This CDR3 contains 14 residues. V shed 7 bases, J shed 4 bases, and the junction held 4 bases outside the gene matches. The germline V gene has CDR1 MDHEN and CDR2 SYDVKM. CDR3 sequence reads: CASKPGLAGYEQYF. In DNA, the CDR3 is TGTGCCAGCAAACCGGGACTAGCGGGGTACGAGCAGTACTTC. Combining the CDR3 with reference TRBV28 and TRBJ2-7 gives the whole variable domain DVKVTQSSRYLVKRTGEKVFLECVQDMDHENMFWYRQDPGLGLRLIYFSYDVKMKEKGDIPEGYSVSREKKERFSLILESASTNQTSMYLCASKPGLAGYEQYFGPGTRLTVT.

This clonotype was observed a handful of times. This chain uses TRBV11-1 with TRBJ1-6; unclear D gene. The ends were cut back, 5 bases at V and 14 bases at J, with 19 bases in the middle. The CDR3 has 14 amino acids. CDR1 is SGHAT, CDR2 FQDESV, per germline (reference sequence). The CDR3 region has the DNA TGTGCCAGCAGCCCTGAGAGTGTTCCCGGCACCCTCCACTTT. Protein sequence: CASSPESVPGTLHF.

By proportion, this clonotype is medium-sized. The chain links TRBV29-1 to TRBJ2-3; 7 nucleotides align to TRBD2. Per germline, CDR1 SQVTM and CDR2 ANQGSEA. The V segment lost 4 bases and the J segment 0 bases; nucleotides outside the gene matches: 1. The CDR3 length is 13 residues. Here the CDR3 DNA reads TGCAGCGTTGTGGGGGGGAGCACAGATACGCAGTATTTT. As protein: CSVVGGSTDTQYF.

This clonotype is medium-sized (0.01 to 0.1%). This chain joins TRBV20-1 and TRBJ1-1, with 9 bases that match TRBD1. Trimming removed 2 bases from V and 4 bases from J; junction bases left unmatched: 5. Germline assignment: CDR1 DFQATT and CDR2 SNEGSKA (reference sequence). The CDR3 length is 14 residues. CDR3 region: CSARRGDRVTEAFF. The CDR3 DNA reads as TGCAGTGCTAGAAGGGGGGACAGGGTCACTGAAGCTTTCTTT.